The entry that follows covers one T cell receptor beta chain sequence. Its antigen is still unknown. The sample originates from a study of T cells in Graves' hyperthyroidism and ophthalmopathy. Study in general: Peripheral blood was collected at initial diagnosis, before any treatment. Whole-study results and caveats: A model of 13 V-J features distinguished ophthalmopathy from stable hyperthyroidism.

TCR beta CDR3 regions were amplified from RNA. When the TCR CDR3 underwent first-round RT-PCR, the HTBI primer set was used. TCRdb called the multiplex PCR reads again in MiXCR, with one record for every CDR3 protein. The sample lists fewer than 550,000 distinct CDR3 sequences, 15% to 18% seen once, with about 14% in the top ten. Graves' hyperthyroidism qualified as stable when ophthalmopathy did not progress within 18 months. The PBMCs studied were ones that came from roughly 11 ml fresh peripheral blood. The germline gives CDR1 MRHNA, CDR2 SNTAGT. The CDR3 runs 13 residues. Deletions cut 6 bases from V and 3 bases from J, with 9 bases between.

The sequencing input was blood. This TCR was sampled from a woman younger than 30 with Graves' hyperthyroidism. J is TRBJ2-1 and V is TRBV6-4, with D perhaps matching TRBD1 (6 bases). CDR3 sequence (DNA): TGTGCCAGCAGCCGGGACATCTACAATGAGCAGTTCTTC. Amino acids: CASSRDIYNEQFF.